These 18 T cell receptor beta chains were sequenced from one sample in a study of OX40 agonist ivuxolimab in advanced cancers. Profiled with immunoSEQ multiplex PCR; TCRdb holds only in-frame clones, not every one. The sample has around 14,000 clones, almost 80% seen once. The sample in question was CD4+ or CD8+ T cells sorted from blood, obtained in a trial of the OX40 agonist ivuxolimab. These TCRs come from an adult with an advanced solid tumor such as melanoma, head and neck, liver or kidney cancer.

This clone counts as medium-sized. The chain recombines TRBV5-4 with TRBJ2-7, with TRBD1 as a possible D gene (5 bases). V lost 3 bases to trimming and J lost 2 bases, with 9 bases between them. The CDR3 has 13 amino acids. Germline V gives CDR1 SGHNT, CDR2 YYREEE (reference sequence). CDR3 sequence reads: CASSSDSTYEQYF. As DNA, the CDR3 is TGTGCCAGCAGCTCAGACAGCACCTACGAGCAGTACTTC.

CDR3 sequence reads: CAISESITGNYGYTF. The CDR3, as DNA: TGTGCCATCAGTGAGTCTATCACAGGGAACTATGGCTACACCTTC. This chain uses TRBV10-3 with TRBJ1-2, with D maybe TRBD1 (6 bases). The CDR3 covers 15 residues. The germline V gene has CDR1 ENHRY and CDR2 SYGVKD. Trimming pared 0 bases from V and 2 bases from J, leaving 10 bases between.

This sequence joins TRBV28 and TRBJ2-1, with D unclear. CDR3 length: 15 residues. Germline V lookup: CDR1 MDHEN, CDR2 SYDVKM. Trimming pared 5 bases from V and 4 bases from J, leaving 15 bases between. The CDR3 loop is CASSPFQVSYNEQFF. The CDR3 nucleotides read TGTGCCAGCAGTCCTTTTCAAGTTAGTTACAATGAGCAGTTCTTC.

This sequence joins TRBV5-1 and TRBJ2-7; either TRBD1 or TRBD2 may supply D (5 bases each). V lost 4 bases and J 2 bases, leaving 16 bases between the germline ends. Germline CDR1 is SGHRS and CDR2 is YFSETQ. The CDR3 loop spans 15 amino acids. The CDR3 sequence: CASSPQGRRTYEQYF. The CDR3 region has the DNA TGCGCCAGCAGCCCTCAGGGTCGGAGGACCTACGAGCAGTACTTC. The full variable domain, with the rest looked up from reference TRBV5-1 and TRBJ2-7, is KAGVTQTPRYLIKTRGQQVTLSCSPISGHRSVSWYQQTPGQGLQFLFEYFSETQRNKGNFPGRFSGRQFSNSRSEMNVSTLELGDSALYLCASSPQGRRTYEQYFGPGTRLTVT.

This clone appeared a single time. The chain joins TRBV30 to TRBJ1-2; possibly TRBD1 for D (5 bases). Trimming left V 3 bases short and J 0 bases short, with 17 bases between. The CDR3 extends over 16 amino acids. CDR1 and CDR2 from the germline V gene are GTSNPN and SVGIG (reference sequence). CDR3 sequence (DNA): TGTGCCTGGAGGTACCCTAGCTCAGGGCCTAACTATGGCTACACCTTC. This encodes CAWRYPSSGPNYGYTF.

This clone was found a few times. The gene calls are TRBV2 and TRBJ2-2; 9 bases are shared with TRBD2. The V segment lost 1 base and the J segment 5 bases; nucleotides outside the gene matches: 5. Germline CDR1 and CDR2: SNHLY and FYNNEI. The CDR3 totals 16 residues. CDR3 in DNA: TGTGCCAGCAGTGAAGGGACTAGCGTTCGTACCGGGGAGCTGTTTTTT. Its protein is CASSEGTSVRTGELFF.

The chain links TRBV7-8 to TRBJ2-5; no reliable D call. Judging by the DNA end, TRBJ2-7 fits better; the J call may be wrong. Germline V CDR1 and CDR2: SGHVS, FQNEAQ. This CDR3 has 16 amino acids. CDR3 coding DNA: TGTGCCAGCAGCCCGATGCACTCGTTAGCCCCCTACGAGCAGTACTTC. This sequence encodes CASSPMHSLAPYEQYF.

V is TRBV15 and J is TRBJ2-7; TRBD2 matches at 7 bases. The length of the CDR3 is 15 residues. V lost 5 bases to trimming and J lost 3 bases; unmatched junction nucleotides: 10. Germline V gene lookup returns CDR1 LNHNV and CDR2 YYDKDF (reference sequence). The CDR3 here is CATSGRAGVDYEQYF. In DNA form, the CDR3 reads TGTGCCACCAGCGGCCGGGCGGGAGTCGACTACGAGCAGTACTTC.

The chain is built from TRBV27 and TRBJ1-5; D may be TRBD1 (6 bases). CDR3 size: 14 residues. Germline CDR1 and CDR2: MNHEY and SMNVEV (reference sequence). The V gene lost 3 bases and the J gene lost 5 bases, with 11 bases spanning the gap. The CDR3 nucleotides read TGTGCCAGCAGTTTCGCAGGGGTGGATCAGCCCCAGCATTTT. This translates into CASSFAGVDQPQHF.

The V call is TRBV9, the J call TRBJ2-1, with no clear D. The CDR3 totals 15 residues. Trimming took 0 bases from V and 0 from J, leaving 7 bases between them. Germline CDR1 reads SGDLS; CDR2 reads YYNGEE. The DNA for the CDR3 is TGTGCCAGCAGCGTAGGACTGCCCTCCTACAATGAGCAGTTCTTC. Translated: CASSVGLPSYNEQFF.

This clone was recorded many times. This chain uses TRBV21-1 with TRBJ2-7; the table gives TRBD2 as D, unverified against the DNA. TRBV21-1 corresponds to a pseudogene. CDR3 length: 14 amino acids. CDR3 protein: CASTVRGQSYEQYF. The DNA of the CDR3 is TGTGCCAGCACAGTCCGGGGTCAGTCCTACGAGCAGTACTTC.

V and J are TRBV28 and TRBJ1-2; D is possibly TRBD1 (5 bases). This CDR3 spans 14 amino acids. Deletions cut 3 bases from V and 2 bases from J, with 10 bases between. Germline V lookup: CDR1 MDHEN, CDR2 SYDVKM. The CDR3 region is CASSFPAGNYGYTF. The CDR3 DNA reads as TGTGCCAGCAGTTTTCCAGCAGGGAACTATGGCTACACCTTC.

This clone was counted a few times. The genes are TRBV5-1 and TRBJ1-5; TRBD1 might be the D (5 bases). Trimming took 3 bases from V and 10 from J, leaving 14 bases between them. The CDR3 contains 13 residues. Germline V gene sequence: CDR1 SGHRS, CDR2 YFSETQ. The CDR3 region is CASSWGGTGPQHF. In nucleotides, the CDR3 is TGCGCCAGCAGCTGGGGGGGGACTGGCCCCCAGCATTTT. The full variable domain, in which reference TRBV5-1 and TRBJ1-5 provide the parts outside the CDR3, is KAGVTQTPRYLIKTRGQQVTLSCSPISGHRSVSWYQQTPGQGLQFLFEYFSETQRNKGNFPGRFSGRQFSNSRSEMNVSTLELGDSALYLCASSWGGTGPQHFGDGTRLSIL.

As to this clone: This likely stems from a read error, as it lies one base from a far larger clone. The V call is TRBV11-2, the J call TRBJ2-1, with 9 bases aligning to TRBD1. Germline V gene data show CDR1 as SGHAT and CDR2 as FQNNGV. J gave up 8 bases and V 3 bases, and 11 bases lay outside the gene matches. This CDR3 region has 16 residues. The DNA for the CDR3 is TGTGCCAGCAGCTTGGAACAGGGGGCGAGGTCAGATGAGCAGTTCTTC. Translating gives CASSLEQGARSDEQFF.

The rearrangement uses TRBV9 and TRBJ2-5; 9 bases match TRBD1. CDR3 length: 16 residues. CDR1 SGDLS and CDR2 YYNGEE come from the germline V gene. V lost 4 bases and J lost 2; bases outside the gene matches: 9. CDR3: CASSSSGTGTQETQYF. The CDR3 nucleotides read TGTGCCAGCAGCTCTTCCGGGACAGGGACTCAAGAGACCCAGTACTTC.

This chain links TRBV9 with TRBJ2-7; TRBD2 matches at 13 bases. Germline CDR1 is SGDLS and CDR2 is YYNGEE. The CDR3 is 16 amino acids. J lost 5 bases, V lost 0 bases, and 5 bases had no gene match. The CDR3 sequence: CASSVGTSGSRDEQYF. The CDR3 DNA follows: TGTGCCAGCAGCGTAGGGACTAGCGGGAGTCGGGACGAGCAGTACTTC.

With respect to this clone: The sample contains more than one DNA sequence encoding this CDR3. The CDR3 loop is CASSFGISYEQYF. The CDR3 DNA follows: TGTGCCAGTAGTTTCGGGATCTCCTACGAGCAGTACTTC. The chain recombines TRBV19 with TRBJ2-7; D is possibly TRBD2 (5 bases). V was trimmed by 5 bases and J by 0 bases, leaving 8 bases between them. From germline, CDR1 is LNHDA and CDR2 SQIVND (reference sequence). The CDR3 has 13 amino acids.

The chain has TRBV4-1 and TRBJ2-3; D ambiguous. This CDR3 has 15 amino acids. Per the germline V gene, CDR1 is MGHRA and CDR2 is YSYEKL. Trimming shortened V by 1 base and J by 2 bases, and 10 bases separated the two germline ends. As DNA, the CDR3 is TGCGCCAGCAGCCAAGGGCGTATTATCACAGATACGCAGTATTTT. Protein: CASSQGRIITDTQYF.